The rows below give T cell receptor beta chains drawn from one sample of a study of radiotherapy plus CTLA-4 blockade in lung cancer. Data came from immunoSEQ multiplex PCR; TCRdb stores just in-frame clones and leaves some out. The table lists approximately 28,000 clones, roughly 79% of them singletons. Sequenced material: peripheral blood, taken from a patient treated with radiotherapy plus ipilimumab. These TCRs come from a human donor with non-small cell lung cancer that progressed on radiotherapy plus ipilimumab. CDR3s include the opening cysteine and the closing phenylalanine or tryptophan. D genes are given only for firm matches. Rows may omit the clone size; those that give it use once, few, many or a size class.

>TRBV7-8|few|TRBJ2-5|TRBD2
TGTGCCAGCAGCTTACCCCCCGGGAGCGGGAAACAGACCCAGTACTTC
CASSLPPGSGKQTQYF
>TRBV5-1|.|TRBJ1-2|.
TGCGCCAGCAGCTTGGAACAGGGCTATGGCTACACCTTC
CASSLEQGYGYTF
>TRBV7-2|.|TRBJ1-2|TRBD1
TGTGCCAGCAGCCGGGGGACAGACTACTATGGCTACACCTTC
CASSRGTDYYGYTF
>TRBV7-6|.|TRBJ1-1|.
TGTGCCAGCAGCTTAGGGCTAGGACGGGGGAACACTGAAGCTTTCTTT
CASSLGLGRGNTEAFF
>TRBV4-3|.|TRBJ2-1|TRBD1
TGCGCCAGCAGCCACCTTCCGGGACAGGGGCCGAATGAGCAGTTCTTC
CASSHLPGQGPNEQFF
>TRBV19|.|TRBJ2-5|.
TGTGCCAGTAGTATTTCCAGGCAAGAGACCCAGTACTTC
CASSISRQETQYF
>TRBV28|.|TRBJ1-4|TRBD1
TGTGCCAGCAGCCCGCAGGGGACAGGGAATGAAAAACTGTTTTTT
CASSPQGTGNEKLFF
>TRBV5-1|.|TRBJ2-1|TRBD2
TGCGCCAGCAGCCCGGGACTAGCGGGAGAAGGCGAGCAGTTCTTC
CASSPGLAGEGEQFF
>TRBV28|.|TRBJ2-1|.
TGTGCCAGCAGTCTACCGAGTTCTCCAGGAAGCTACAATGAGCAGTTCTTC
CASSLPSSPGSYNEQFF
>TRBV11-3|.|TRBJ2-2|.
TGTGCCAGCAGCTGGGGAACGTACGGCGGGGAGCTGTTTTTT
CASSWGTYGGELFF
>TRBV7-2|.|TRBJ2-3|TRBD1
TGTGCCAGCAGCTTAGCCCAACGAGACAGGGGGCTTCTGGGCACAGATACGCAGTATTTT
CASSLAQRDRGLLGTDTQYF
>TRBV18|.|TRBJ2-5|TRBD1
TGTGCCAGCTCACCATGGGCGGACAGGGGAGCGGAGACCCAGTACTTC
CASSPWADRGAETQYF
>TRBV7-9|few|TRBJ2-3|.
TGTGCCAGCAGCTTAGGAAGCCAGGGACGTTTGGGCACAGATACGCAGTATTTT
CASSLGSQGRLGTDTQYF
>TRBV4-1|few|TRBJ2-7|TRBD1
TGCGCCAGCAGCCCGGGGACAGGGTCTAGGTACGAGCAGTACTTC
CASSPGTGSRYEQYF
>TRBV5-8|.|TRBJ2-4|.
TGTGCCAGCAGCTTGCAAGACCTGGGACACCTAGCCAAAAACATTCAGTACTTC
CASSLQDLGHLAKNIQYF
>TRBV7-3|few|TRBJ1-4|.
TGTGCCAGCAGCCCAAGGGCGGGTGAAAAACTGTTTTTT
CASSPRAGEKLFF
>TRBV13|.|TRBJ2-5|.
TGTGCCAGCAGCTTAGGGCTGGGGGATGAGCCCCAGTACTTC
CASSLGLGDEPQYF
>TRBV5-4|.|TRBJ2-2|.
TGTGCCAGCAGCCTTCGAGGGGCCGGGGAGCTGTTTTTT
CASSLRGAGELFF
>TRBV6-8|.|TRBJ2-3|TRBD2
TGTGCCAGCAGCCCCCCAGGCCCCCGACTAGCGGGGAGCACAGATACGCAGTATTTT
CASSPPGPRLAGSTDTQYF
>TRBV6-1|few|TRBJ2-6|.
TGTGCCAGCAGTTCTTCCAACGGGGCCAACGTCCTGACTTTC
CASSSSNGANVLTF
>TRBV27|.|TRBJ2-1|.
TGTGCCAGCAGCCCAGGCGTTACGAACAATGAGCAGTTCTTC
CASSPGVTNNEQFF
>TRBV4-1|few|TRBJ1-1|.
TGCGCCAGCAGCCCCTACGGAGAGAACACTGAAGCTTTCTTT
CASSPYGENTEAFF
>TRBV7-3|.|TRBJ2-2|.
TGTGCCAGCAGTCCCGGGACGGTGAACACCGGGGAGCTGTTTTTT
CASSPGTVNTGELFF
>TRBV7-9|few|TRBJ2-3|.
TGTGCCAGCAGCCCATCTGGGCTGAGGGATACGCAGTATTTT
CASSPSGLRDTQYF
>TRBV6-5|.|TRBJ1-5|.
TGTGCCAGCAGACCCAGTGGTATGCATCAGCCCCAGCATTTT
CASRPSGMHQPQHF
>TRBV5-1|.|TRBJ1-2|TRBD1
TGCGCCAGCAGCTTGACGGACAGGGCGGCGGATGGCTACACCTTC
CASSLTDRAADGYTF
>TRBV5-4|.|TRBJ2-1|.
TGTGCCAGCAGCTTGGGGGGTAATGAGCAGTTCTTC
CASSLGGNEQFF
>TRBV14|few|TRBJ2-7|.
TGTGCCAGCAGCCAAGATTATGTGGAGGCAAGCTCCTACGAGCAGTACTTC
CASSQDYVEASSYEQYF
>TRBV6-5|.|TRBJ2-7|TRBD2
TGTGCCAGCAGACCCGGGACTAGCGGGAGAGCCGAGCAGTACTTC
CASRPGTSGRAEQYF
>TRBV4-1|.|TRBJ2-7|TRBD1
TGCGCCAGCAGCCACGTATCGGACAGGGTCGAGCAGTACTTC
CASSHVSDRVEQYF
>TRBV9|few|TRBJ2-1|.
TGTGCCAGCAGCGTAGTTAACAATGAGCAGTTCTTC
CASSVVNNEQFF
>TRBV29-1|.|TRBJ2-3|.
TGCAGCGTCCCCATGCGCCTAGGAGGGGTTAGCACAGATACGCAGTATTTT
CSVPMRLGGVSTDTQYF
>TRBV7-9|once|TRBJ1-5|.
TGTGCCAGCAGCGGGGGCGGGAATCAGCCCCAGCATTTT
CASSGGGNQPQHF
>TRBV7-9|once|TRBJ2-7|TRBD1
TGTGCCAGCAGCTCTACTGACAGGGCCCACGAGCAGTACTTC
CASSSTDRAHEQYF
>TRBV9|.|TRBJ1-1|.
TGTGCCAGCAGCTCCCGGAGCACTGAAGCTTTCTTT
CASSSRSTEAFF
>TRBV7-9|.|TRBJ1-5|TRBD1
TGTGCCAGCAGCTTAGAGACAGGGACATTCAATCAGCCCCAGCATTTT
CASSLETGTFNQPQHF
>TRBV5-1|.|TRBJ1-4|.
TGCGCCAGCAGCTTGGAGGGTCGATGGGAAAAACTGTTTTTT
CASSLEGRWEKLFF
>TRBV4-1|.|TRBJ2-1|.
TGCGCCAGCAGCCAGACAGCCTGGGGTTACAATGAGCAGTTCTTC
CASSQTAWGYNEQFF
>TRBV27|.|TRBJ2-7|TRBD1
TGTGCCAGCACTTCCCGTGGGGGACAGGGAAGTTACGAGCAGTACTTC
CASTSRGGQGSYEQYF
>TRBV5-1|few|TRBJ1-4|.
TGCGCCAGCAGCATAGACCCTCTAGGACAGATAACAACTAATGAAAAACTGTTTTTT
CASSIDPLGQITTNEKLFF
>TRBV6-5|.|TRBJ2-1|.
TGTGCCAGCAGTCCCGGACTCACGGGGAATGAGCAGTTCTTC
CASSPGLTGNEQFF
>TRBV28|.|TRBJ2-3|TRBD1
TGTGCCAGCACCCTAGGGGGACAGGGAACCAAAACGCAGTATTTT
CASTLGGQGTKTQYF
>TRBV5-6|.|TRBJ1-6|.
TGTGCCAGCAGCTTGGTCCAGGGAGGATCACCCCTCCACTTT
CASSLVQGGSPLHF
>TRBV5-1|.|TRBJ2-7|.
TGCGCCAGCAGCCCTTTAGGTCTTCCCTCCTACGAGCAGTACTTC
CASSPLGLPSYEQYF
>TRBV5-4|.|TRBJ2-7|.
TGTGCCAGCAGCTTGGGGGGGGCGACTAACCCCTACGAGCAGTACTTC
CASSLGGATNPYEQYF
>TRBV4-2|.|TRBJ1-1|TRBD1
TGTGCCAGCAGCCAAGACTTATATACAGGGGGGAACACTGAAGCTTTCTTT
CASSQDLYTGGNTEAFF
>TRBV28|.|TRBJ1-3|.
TGTGCCAGCAGCCTTTCGGGGCTTGCCCCCTCTGGAAACACCATATATTTT
CASSLSGLAPSGNTIYF
>TRBV5-1|.|TRBJ1-2|.
TGCGCCAGCAGCTTAACCGACAGTCCTAACTATGGCTACACCTTC
CASSLTDSPNYGYTF
>TRBV10-3|.|TRBJ2-2|.
TGTGCCATCAGTGTCGCCCAAGTGGAGCTGTTTTTT
CAISVAQVELFF
>TRBV15|.|TRBJ1-1|.
TGTGCCACCAGCCTACTAGGGGTAGCTGAAGCTTTCTTT
CATSLLGVAEAFF
>TRBV9|.|TRBJ1-2|.
TGTGCCAGCAGCGCTCAACAGGACCCCTATGGCTACACCTTC
CASSAQQDPYGYTF
>TRBV29-1|.|TRBJ2-5|TRBD1
TGCAGCGTTCTTGACAGGGGTGGTCTGGGAGAGACCCAGTACTTC
CSVLDRGGLGETQYF
>TRBV15|.|TRBJ1-1|.
TGTGCCACCAGCAGAGGAGGGGCAGGTGAAGCTTTCTTT
CATSRGGAGEAFF
>TRBV7-9|.|TRBJ2-7|TRBD1
TGTGCCAGCAGCTTGGGACAGGGCTTTTACGAGCAGTACTTC
CASSLGQGFYEQYF
>TRBV5-6|.|TRBJ1-2|.
TGTGCCAGCGGTACGGGAGCAGATTATGGCTACACCTTC
CASGTGADYGYTF
>TRBV18|.|TRBJ1-1|.
TGTGCCAGCTCACCACTGACCGGGACTGAAGCTTTCTTT
CASSPLTGTEAFF
>TRBV15|once|TRBJ2-7|.
TGTGCCACCAGCAGAGATGGCCAGGTATACGAGCAGTACTTC
CATSRDGQVYEQYF
>TRBV7-9|few|TRBJ2-7|.
TGTGCCAGCAGCTCGGGACGGATCTACGAGCAGTACTTC
CASSSGRIYEQYF
>TRBV11-1|.|TRBJ1-1|.
TGTGCCAGCAGCTTAGGTCTGAACACTGAAGCTTTCTTT
CASSLGLNTEAFF